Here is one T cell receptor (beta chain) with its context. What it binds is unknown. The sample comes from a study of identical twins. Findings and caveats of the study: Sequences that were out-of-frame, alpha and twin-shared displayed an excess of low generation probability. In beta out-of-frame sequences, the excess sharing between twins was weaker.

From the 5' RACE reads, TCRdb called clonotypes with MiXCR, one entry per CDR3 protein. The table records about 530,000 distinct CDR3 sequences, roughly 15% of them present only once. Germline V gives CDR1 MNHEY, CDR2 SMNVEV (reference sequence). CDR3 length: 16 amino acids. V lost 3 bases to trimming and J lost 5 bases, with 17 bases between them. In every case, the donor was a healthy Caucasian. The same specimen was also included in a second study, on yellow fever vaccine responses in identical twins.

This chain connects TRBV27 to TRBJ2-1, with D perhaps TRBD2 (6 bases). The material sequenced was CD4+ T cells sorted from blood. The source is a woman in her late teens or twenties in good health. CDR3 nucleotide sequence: TGTGCCAGCAGTTTCTACGGCGGGGCCGCGGACAATGAGCAGTTCTTC. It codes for CASSFYGGAADNEQFF.